Reported below is one T cell receptor (beta chain). The target of this receptor is not known. There are no base qualities to consult, and no much larger clone falls within one base. TCRbeta CDR3 regions were amplified from genomic DNA using the immunoSEQ Assay, a bias-controlled multiplex PCR. From the authors' description of their analysis: Nucleated cell counts per sample were estimated from amplification of reference gene primers within the assay. To quantify the absolute abundance of each unique TCRbeta CDR3 rearrangement, sequence reads were collapsed and filtered. For each sample, productive Simpson clonality was calculated by taking the square root of Simpson's diversity index across productive rearrangements. The table comes from immuneACCESS by way of TCRdb, which keeps in-frame sequences with V and J called. Part of the clones is missing from these tables; in studies checked, under half for an unresolved V gene and the rest for unknown reasons. The V and J calls and the clone size are those of that table, but D and trimming were determined from the DNA. Here the sample has over 200,000 clones; 84% occur a single time. Approximately 2% of the sample is taken by the ten largest.

The germline V gene (reference sequence) yields LNHDA for CDR1 and SQIVND for CDR2. Here V drops 4 bases and J drops 7 bases, and the junction holds 9 bases not matched to any gene. Inclusive of the bounding cysteine and phenylalanine, the CDR3 is 15 residues long. Just CDR3 DNA is preserved here, 45 bases in frame from base 1. This entry is derived from a study of blood T cell repertoires in COVID-19 (dated by TCRdb to between 2020 and 2021). Context from the whole study: Collaborator samples came from the United States, Italy and Spain and covered acute and convalescent phases of COVID-19. Where available, HLA class I and class II types were taken from metadata supplied by the sample provider and were not determined by assay-based typing. Samples were obtained from the ongoing ImmuneRACE study (first 160 participants) and from 1,254 subjects provided by 6 global collaborators. The prospective study material was composed of cDNA or gDNA derived from T cells, B-cell-depleted T cells, or PBMCs. The sample metadata nearly always contained a de-identified subject ID, COVID-19 status, age in years and sex. A freely available public database, intended as a resource for researchers studying the immune response to SARS-CoV-2, is where the repertoires were released. Subjects who had been exposed to COVID-19, were actively infected with it, or had recovered from it provided the deeply sampled blood TCRbeta repertoires that made up the dataset. What the study reported, not specific to this receptor: The amount of clinical and demographic metadata varied by source and participant and was provided uncurated.

Participants in the prospective study were enrolled through a virtual design, were aged roughly 18 to 100 years, and lived in approximately 25 United States geographic areas. In the prospective study, cohorts were assigned on the basis of participant-reported clinical history obtained from a screening survey and a study questionnaire. ImmuneRACE Cohort 3 recovered participants were defined by two consecutive negative NP/OP PCR tests, healthcare professional clearance, or symptom resolution. In the prospective study, whole blood, serum and a nasopharyngeal or oropharyngeal swab were collected from each participant by mobile phlebotomists. Prospective study participants could optionally give additional blood draws and questionnaires over an approximately two-month period. Blood samples from the prospective study were shipped frozen or at room temperature prior to DNA extraction.

The sequence derives from a man aged 55 to 70 who had recovered from COVID-19. Rearrangement joined TRBV19 to TRBJ1-4, and TRBD1 aligns with 7 junction nucleotides. Material: PBMCs or T cells enriched from blood (not recorded which). The DNA sequence is TGTGCCAGTAGTACAACCCACAGGGGAAGTGAAAAACTGTTTTTT. It specifies CASSTTHRGSEKLFF.